A single sample is the source of the 3 T cell receptor beta chains below, sequenced in a study of control samples from healthy donors and cancer patients. The method was immunoSEQ multiplex PCR; TCRdb's version includes in-frame clones alone and lacks a portion of them. There are almost 90,000 clones in the sample; 70% to 90% occur only once, and about 2.1% lies in the top ten. Specimen: blood. These TCRs come from a woman aged 40 to 50 in good health.

This clone was counted once. CDR3: CASSLLGQSNSPLHF. The CDR3 nucleotides read TGTGCCAGCAGCTTACTCGGACAGAGTAATTCACCCCTCCACTTT. The V call is TRBV7-3, the J call TRBJ1-6; D might be TRBD1 (6 bases). The CDR3 sequence is 15 residues long. Germline CDR1 is SGHTA and CDR2 is FQGTGA. Trimming cost V 2 bases and J 6 bases, with 11 bases left between them.

V gene TRBV3-1 (or the pseudogene TRBV3-2) combines with J gene TRBJ1-1, with 7 bases that match TRBD1. The CDR3 runs to 16 residues. The V gene's germline CDR1 is LGHDT and CDR2 YNNKEL (reference sequence). V dropped 3 bases and J dropped 2; count of bases not matched to a gene: 9. This chain's CDR3 is CASSQAGDRANTEAFF. Written as DNA, the CDR3 is TGTGCCAGCAGCCAGGCCGGTGACAGGGCTAACACTGAAGCTTTCTTT.

The chain carries TRBV23-1 and TRBJ1-2; D perhaps matches TRBD1 (6 bases). TRBV23-1 is designated an ORF whose function remains uncertain. CDR3 size: 15 residues. V lost 0 bases, J lost 4 bases, and 12 bases lay in between. The CDR3 loop is CASSQSGGLFYGYTF. CDR3 in DNA: TGCGCCAGCAGTCAATCGGGGGGGCTTTTCTATGGCTACACCTTC.